These T cell receptor beta chains were read from a single sample in a study of early T cells in non-severe SARS-CoV-2 infection. TCRdb reprocessed the 5' RACE reads via MiXCR and lists one record per CDR3 protein. The profile shows more than 35,000 distinct CDR3 sequences, over 4.5% of them singletons. The sample taken for sequencing was whole blood. These receptors all come from an adult who was a healthcare worker with PCR-confirmed SARS-CoV-2 infection or an uninfected control (not recorded which). Both conserved end residues are part of each CDR3. The D gene is left open where the match is weak. Some rows have no size entry. The others give once, few or many, or a class for an expanded clone.

CDR3aa | CDR3nt | d_gene | abundance | j_gene | v_gene
CASSTLLGTNEKLFF | TGTGCCAGCAGTACCCTACTGGGAACAAATGAAAAACTGTTTTTT | - | many | TRBJ1-4 | TRBV6-6
CASSLDTGRNQPQHF | TGTGCCAGCAGCTTAGATACCGGACGCAATCAGCCCCAGCATTTT | - | few | TRBJ1-5 | TRBV7-2
CASSQDLGGRATDTQYF | TGCGCCAGCAGCCAAGATCTTGGCGGGAGGGCCACAGATACGCAGTATTTT | TRBD2 | many | TRBJ2-3 | TRBV4-1
CASRPPGEGETQYF | TGTGCCAGCAGACCTCCTGGGGAGGGGGAGACCCAGTACTTC | TRBD2 | many | TRBJ2-5 | TRBV12-3/TRBV12-4
CASSPPGVEQYF | TGTGCCAGCAGTCCCCCCGGGGTCGAGCAGTACTTC | - | many | TRBJ2-7 | TRBV11-2
CASSSGTVNSPLHF | TGTGCCAGTAGTTCCGGGACAGTCAATTCACCCCTCCACTTT | TRBD1 | many | TRBJ1-6 | TRBV19
CASSYPRAGGMNEQYF | TGTGCCAGCAGTTACCCCCGAGCGGGAGGGATGAACGAGCAGTACTTC | TRBD2 | many | TRBJ2-7 | TRBV6-2/TRBV6-3
CASSVDRDPPPPYGYTF | TGTGCCAGCAGCGTGGACCGGGACCCACCTCCCCCCTATGGCTACACCTTC | - | - | TRBJ1-2 | TRBV9
CAAADRGRDTGELFF | TGTGCCGCCGCGGACAGGGGGAGGGACACCGGGGAGCTGTTTTTT | TRBD1 | many | TRBJ2-2 | TRBV24-1
CASRSGTGNEKLFF | TGTGCCAGCAGATCCGGGACAGGGAATGAAAAACTGTTTTTT | TRBD1 | many | TRBJ1-4 | TRBV2
CATSREGLGTQYF | TGTGCCACCAGCAGAGAGGGCCTGGGGACGCAGTATTTT | - | many | TRBJ2-3 | TRBV15
CASSSQGSEQYF | TGTGCCAGCAGTTCTCAGGGATCCGAGCAGTACTTC | - | many | TRBJ2-7 | TRBV28
CSSGQYNEQFF | TGCAGCTCTGGACAATACAATGAGCAGTTCTTC | - | many | TRBJ2-1 | TRBV29-1
CASSVASYNEQFF | TGTGCCAGCAGTGTCGCGTCATACAATGAGCAGTTCTTC | - | many | TRBJ2-1 | TRBV2